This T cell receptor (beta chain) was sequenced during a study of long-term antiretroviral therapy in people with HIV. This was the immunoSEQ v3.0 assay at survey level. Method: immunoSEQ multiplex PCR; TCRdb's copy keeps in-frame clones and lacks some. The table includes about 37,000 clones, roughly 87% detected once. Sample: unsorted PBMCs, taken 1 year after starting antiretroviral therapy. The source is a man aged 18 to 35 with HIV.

The CDR3 loop is CASSDSLDSGANVLTF. The CDR3 DNA sequence: TGTGCCAGCAGTGACTCATTGGACTCTGGGGCCAACGTCCTGACTTTC. The chain recombines TRBV6-4 with TRBJ2-6; D not resolved. The V end was cut by 0 bases, the J end by 0 bases, with 6 bases between. Germline V lookup: CDR1 MRHNA, CDR2 SNTAGT. The CDR3 runs 16 residues.